This T cell receptor beta chain was profiled in a study of OX40 agonist ivuxolimab in advanced cancers. On the study more broadly: Patients' therapy was ivuxolimab, an antibody that acts as an agonist of OX40 (CD134).

General observations from the study: The study did not work out the antigen specificity of the expanded peripheral T cells. Within 6 weeks, CD4+ and CD8+ blood T cells expanded clonally at 0.1 to 3.0 mg/kg. Relatively little clonal expansion, among the lowest observed, appeared in partial responders at 0.1-3.0 mg/kg.

For this clone: What it binds is not known.

CDR1 SNHLY and CDR2 FYNNEI come from the germline V gene. After removal of 5 bases from V and 6 bases from J, the junction contained 4 bases not matched to a gene. The CDR3 has 14 residues. Produced via immunoSEQ multiplex PCR; TCRdb's table is partial and in-frame only. Among under 85,000 clones listed, over 75% were seen once. The rearrangement joins TRBV2 to TRBJ2-1; 10 bases map to TRBD1. The sequenced sample was CD4+ or CD8+ T cells sorted from blood, obtained in a trial of the OX40 agonist ivuxolimab. This clonotype was obtained from an adult with an advanced solid tumor such as melanoma, head and neck, liver or kidney cancer. CDR3 coding DNA: TGTGCCAGCAGTTTGAGGACAGGGGGCAATGAGCAGTTCTTC. Encoded protein: CASSLRTGGNEQFF.